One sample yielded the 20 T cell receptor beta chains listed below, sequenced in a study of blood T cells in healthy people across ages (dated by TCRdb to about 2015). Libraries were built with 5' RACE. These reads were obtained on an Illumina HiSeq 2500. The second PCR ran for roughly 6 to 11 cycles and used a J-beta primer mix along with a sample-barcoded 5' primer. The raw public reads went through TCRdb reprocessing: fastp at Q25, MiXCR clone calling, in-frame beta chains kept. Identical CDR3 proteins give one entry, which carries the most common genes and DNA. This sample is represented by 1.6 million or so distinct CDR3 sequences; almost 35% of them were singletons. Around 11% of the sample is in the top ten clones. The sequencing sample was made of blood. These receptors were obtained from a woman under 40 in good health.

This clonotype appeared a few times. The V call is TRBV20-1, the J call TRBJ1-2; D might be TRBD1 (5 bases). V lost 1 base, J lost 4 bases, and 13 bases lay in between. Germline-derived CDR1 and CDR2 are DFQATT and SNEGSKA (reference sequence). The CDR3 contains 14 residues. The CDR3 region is CSARVREGFYGYTF. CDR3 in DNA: TGCAGTGCTAGAGTCAGGGAGGGGTTCTATGGCTACACCTTC.

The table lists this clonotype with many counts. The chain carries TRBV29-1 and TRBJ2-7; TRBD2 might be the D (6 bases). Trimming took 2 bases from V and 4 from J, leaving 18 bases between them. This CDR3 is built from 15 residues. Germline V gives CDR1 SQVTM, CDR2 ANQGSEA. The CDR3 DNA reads TGCAGCGTTGAATCGGGCCTTGTCGGGGGATACGAGCAGTACTTC. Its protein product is CSVESGLVGGYEQYF.

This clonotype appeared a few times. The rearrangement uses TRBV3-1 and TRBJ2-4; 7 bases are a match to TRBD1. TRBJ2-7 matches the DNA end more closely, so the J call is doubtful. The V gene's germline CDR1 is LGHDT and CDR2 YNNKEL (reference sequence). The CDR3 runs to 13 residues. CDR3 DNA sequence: TGTGCCAGCAGCCAAGCCGACAGGGACGAGCAGTACTTC. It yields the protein CASSQADRDEQYF.

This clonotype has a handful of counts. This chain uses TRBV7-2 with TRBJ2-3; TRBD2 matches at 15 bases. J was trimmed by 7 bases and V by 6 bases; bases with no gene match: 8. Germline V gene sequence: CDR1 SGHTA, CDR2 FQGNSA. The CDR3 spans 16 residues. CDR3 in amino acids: CASRRRTSGGGHTQYF. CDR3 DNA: TGTGCCAGCAGGCGTCGGACTAGCGGGGGGGGACATACGCAGTATTTT. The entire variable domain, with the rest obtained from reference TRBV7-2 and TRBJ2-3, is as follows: GAGVSQSPSNKVTEKGKDVELRCDPISGHTALYWYRQSLGQGLEFLIYFQGNSAPDKSGLPSDRFSAERTGGSVSTLTIQRTQQEDSAVYLCASRRRTSGGGHTQYFGPGTRLTVL.

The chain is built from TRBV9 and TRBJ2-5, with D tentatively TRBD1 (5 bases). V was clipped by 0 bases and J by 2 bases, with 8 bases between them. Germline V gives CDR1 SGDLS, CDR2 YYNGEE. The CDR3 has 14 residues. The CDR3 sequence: CASSVDPGQETQYF. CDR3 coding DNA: TGTGCCAGCAGCGTAGATCCAGGGCAAGAGACCCAGTACTTC.

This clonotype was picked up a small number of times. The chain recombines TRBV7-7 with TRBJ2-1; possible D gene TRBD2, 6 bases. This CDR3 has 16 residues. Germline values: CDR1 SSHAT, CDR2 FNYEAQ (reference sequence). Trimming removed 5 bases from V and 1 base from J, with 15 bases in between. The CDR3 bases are TGTGCCAGCAGCATGGGGCCGGGGGAATCCTACAATGAGCAGTTCTTC. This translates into CASSMGPGESYNEQFF.

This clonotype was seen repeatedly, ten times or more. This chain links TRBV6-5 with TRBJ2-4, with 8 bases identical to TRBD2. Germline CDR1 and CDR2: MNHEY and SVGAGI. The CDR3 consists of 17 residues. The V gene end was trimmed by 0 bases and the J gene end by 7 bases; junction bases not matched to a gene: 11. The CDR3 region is CASSYSSSTSAMNIQYF. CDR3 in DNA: TGTGCCAGCAGTTACTCATCCTCGACTAGCGCCATGAACATTCAGTACTTC.

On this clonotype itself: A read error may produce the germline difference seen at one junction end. The CDR3 sequence: CGVEDRRIYTDTQYF. The DNA of the CDR3 is TGCGGCGTTGAAGATCGGAGGATCTACACAGATACGCAGTATTTT. The chain employs TRBV29-1 and TRBJ2-3; TRBD2 is a possible D gene (5 bases). The V gene's germline CDR1 is SQVTM and CDR2 ANQGSEA. The CDR3 loop spans 15 amino acids.

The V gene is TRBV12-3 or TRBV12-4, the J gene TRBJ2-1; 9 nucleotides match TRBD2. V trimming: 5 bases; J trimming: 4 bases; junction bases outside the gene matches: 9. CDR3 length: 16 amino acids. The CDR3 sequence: CASSQLAGDLYNEQFF. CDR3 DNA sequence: TGTGCCAGCAGTCAATTAGCGGGGGATCTATACAATGAGCAGTTCTTC.

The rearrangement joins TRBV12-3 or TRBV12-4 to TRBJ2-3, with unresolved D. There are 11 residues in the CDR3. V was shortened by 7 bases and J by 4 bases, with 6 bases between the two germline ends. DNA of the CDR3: TGTGCCAGCAAACACGCAGATACGCAGTATTTT. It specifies CASKHADTQYF.

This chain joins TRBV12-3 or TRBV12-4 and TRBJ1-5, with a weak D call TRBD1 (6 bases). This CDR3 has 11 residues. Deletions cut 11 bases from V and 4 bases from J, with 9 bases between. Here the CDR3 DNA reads TGTGCCGTAGGGGGGAATCAGCCCCAGCATTTT. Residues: CAVGGNQPQHF.

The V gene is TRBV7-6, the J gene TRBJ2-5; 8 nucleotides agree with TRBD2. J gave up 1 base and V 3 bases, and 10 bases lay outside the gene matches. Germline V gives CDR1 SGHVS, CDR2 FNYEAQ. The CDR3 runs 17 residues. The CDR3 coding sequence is TGTGCCAGCAGCTTTCTAGGCGGGGGGCGCAGCCAAGAGACCCAGTACTTC. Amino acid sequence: CASSFLGGGRSQETQYF.

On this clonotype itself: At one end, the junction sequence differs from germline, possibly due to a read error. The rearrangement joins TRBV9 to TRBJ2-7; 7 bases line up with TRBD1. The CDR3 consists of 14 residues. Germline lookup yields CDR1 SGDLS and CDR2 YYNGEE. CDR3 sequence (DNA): TGTGCCAGCAGCGTCACAGGGGTCTCCTACGAGCGGTACTTC. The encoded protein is CASSVTGVSYERYF.

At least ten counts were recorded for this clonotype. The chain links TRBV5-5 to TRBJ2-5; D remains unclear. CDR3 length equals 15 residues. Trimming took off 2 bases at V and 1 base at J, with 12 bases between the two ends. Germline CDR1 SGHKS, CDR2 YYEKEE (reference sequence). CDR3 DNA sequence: TGTGCCAGCAGCTTTTCCAGAGGCTCCCAAGAGACCCAGTACTTC. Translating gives CASSFSRGSQETQYF.

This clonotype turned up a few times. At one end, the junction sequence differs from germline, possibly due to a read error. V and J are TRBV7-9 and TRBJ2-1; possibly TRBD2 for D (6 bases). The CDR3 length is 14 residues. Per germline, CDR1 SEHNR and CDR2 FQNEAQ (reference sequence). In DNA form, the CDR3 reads TGTGCCAGCAGCCTAGCGTTCGGGGAGGATGAGCAGTTCTTC. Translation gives CASSLAFGEDEQFF.

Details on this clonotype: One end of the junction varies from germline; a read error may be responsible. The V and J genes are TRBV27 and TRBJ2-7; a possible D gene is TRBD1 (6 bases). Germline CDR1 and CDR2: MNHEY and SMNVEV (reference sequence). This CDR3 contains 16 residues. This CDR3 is CASSPIGTPDFYAQYF. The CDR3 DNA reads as TGTGCCAGCAGTCCCATCGGGACACCGGATTTCTACGCGCAGTACTTC.

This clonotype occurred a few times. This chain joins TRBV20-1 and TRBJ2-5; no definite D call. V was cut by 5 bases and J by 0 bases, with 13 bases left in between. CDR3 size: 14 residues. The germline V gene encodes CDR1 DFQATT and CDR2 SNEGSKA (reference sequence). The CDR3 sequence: CSASSRVNQETQYF. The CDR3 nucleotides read TGCAGTGCTTCCAGTCGGGTAAACCAAGAGACCCAGTACTTC.

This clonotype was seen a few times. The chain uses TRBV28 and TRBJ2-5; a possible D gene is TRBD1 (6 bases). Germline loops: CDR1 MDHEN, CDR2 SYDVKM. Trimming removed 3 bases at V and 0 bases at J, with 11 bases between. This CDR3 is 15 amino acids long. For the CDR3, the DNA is TGTGCCAGCAGTTTGGGGACAACGTACCAAGAGACCCAGTACTTC. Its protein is CASSLGTTYQETQYF.

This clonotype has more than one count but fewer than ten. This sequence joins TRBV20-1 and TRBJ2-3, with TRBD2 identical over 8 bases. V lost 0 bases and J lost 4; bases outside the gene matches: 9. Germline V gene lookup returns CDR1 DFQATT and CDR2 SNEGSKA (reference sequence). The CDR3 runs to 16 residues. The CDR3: CSARDPASGPADTQYF. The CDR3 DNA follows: TGCAGTGCTAGAGACCCGGCTAGCGGGCCAGCAGATACGCAGTATTTT.

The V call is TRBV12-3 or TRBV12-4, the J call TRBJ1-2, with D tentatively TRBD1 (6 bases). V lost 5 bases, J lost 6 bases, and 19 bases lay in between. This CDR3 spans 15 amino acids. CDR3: CASSPNRDPEDGYTF. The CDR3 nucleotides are TGTGCCAGCAGTCCAAACAGGGATCCGGAGGATGGCTACACCTTC.